The 26 T cell receptor beta chains below were found in one sample sequenced in a study of identical twins. TCRdb independently ran MiXCR on the 5' RACE reads; one entry per CDR3 protein. The sample lists 450,000 or so distinct CDR3 sequences; approximately 17% were seen once. The sequenced sample consisted of naive T cells sorted from blood. The receptors stem from a man aged 45-65 years in good health.

The sample holds a few counts of this clonotype. V and J are TRBV29-1 and TRBJ1-2; D unclear. Germline V lookup: CDR1 SQVTM, CDR2 ANQGSEA. The V gene lost 2 bases and the J gene lost 4 bases, with 14 bases spanning the gap. CDR3 length equals 14 residues. CDR3 coding DNA: TGCAGCGTTGAAAGCCCTGGCAGGAGCTATGGCTACACCTTC. Residues: CSVESPGRSYGYTF. The full variable domain, its missing parts supplied by reference TRBV29-1 and TRBJ1-2, is SAVISQKPSRDICQRGTSLTIQCQVDSQVTMMFWYRQQPGQSLTLIATANQGSEATYESGFVIDKFPISRPNLTFSTLTVSNMSPEDSSIYLCSVESPGRSYGYTFGSGTRLTVV.

This clonotype was detected many times. This rearrangement joins TRBV12-3 or TRBV12-4 to TRBJ2-3; D is undetermined. The CDR3 has 15 amino acids. The germline V and J ends were trimmed by 2 bases and 0 bases, with 9 bases remaining between them. The CDR3 spells CASSLIGPSTDTQYF. CDR3 in DNA: TGTGCCAGCAGTTTAATCGGACCTAGCACAGATACGCAGTATTTT.

A few counts support this clonotype. The chain joins TRBV18 to TRBJ2-2, with 8 bases identical to TRBD2. Germline V gene sequence: CDR1 KGHSH, CDR2 LQKENI. The CDR3 spans 17 residues. Trimming took 1 base from V and 1 from J; bases not matched to a gene: 5. The CDR3 bases are TGTGCCAGCTCACCACTTCCTAGCGGGCTGAACACCGGGGAGCTGTTTTTT. Amino acids: CASSPLPSGLNTGELFF.

This clonotype was seen at least ten times. This chain links TRBV12-3 or TRBV12-4 with TRBJ2-7; 9 bases match TRBD1. Losses at the gene ends were 4 bases for V and 3 bases for J; bases not matched to a gene: 7. The CDR3 length is 15 residues. This chain's CDR3 is CASSSSGTGIYEQYF. The CDR3 DNA follows: TGTGCCAGCAGTTCCTCTGGGACAGGGATCTACGAGCAGTACTTC.

This chain joins TRBV5-5 and TRBJ1-6; D is possibly TRBD1 (5 bases). Germline V lookup: CDR1 SGHKS, CDR2 YYEKEE (reference sequence). V was pared by 7 bases and J by 10 bases, with 18 bases between. The CDR3 consists of 14 residues. The CDR3 DNA reads as TGTGCCAGCCACCGGGGCAGATCGGAATCACCCCTCCACTTT. Its translation: CASHRGRSESPLHF.

The chain joins TRBV7-9 to TRBJ2-7; no reliable D call. Per germline, CDR1 SEHNR and CDR2 FQNEAQ (reference sequence). Trimming took 1 base from V and 0 from J, leaving 7 bases between them. The CDR3 length is 14 residues. CDR3 DNA sequence: TGTGCCAGCAGCTTAGATTCTCGCTCCTACGAGCAGTACTTC. Amino acids: CASSLDSRSYEQYF.

The gene calls are TRBV5-5 and TRBJ2-3, with 7 bases aligning to TRBD1. CDR1 and CDR2 from the germline V gene are SGHKS and YYEKEE (reference sequence). Unmatched junction bases numbered 4, after V lost 6 bases and J lost 3 bases. The length of the CDR3 is 13 residues. The CDR3 nucleotides read TGTGCCAGCATGGGACAGCATACAGATACGCAGTATTTT. This sequence encodes CASMGQHTDTQYF.

This chain uses TRBV7-9 with TRBJ2-7; D may be TRBD1 (5 bases). The germline V and J ends were trimmed by 8 bases and 6 bases, with 14 bases remaining between them. Germline CDR1 and CDR2: SEHNR and FQNEAQ (reference sequence). CDR3 length equals 12 residues. The CDR3 DNA follows: TGTGCCAGCTTCGGGCAGGGCGGCGAGCAGTACTTC. Translating it yields CASFGQGGEQYF.

The chain is built from TRBV5-5 and TRBJ2-5; 13 bases agree with TRBD2. With 4 bases clipped from V and 4 bases from J, the junction kept 4 bases outside the gene matches. Per the germline V gene, CDR1 is SGHKS and CDR2 is YYEKEE (reference sequence). The CDR3 extends over 15 amino acids. The CDR3 DNA reads as TGTGCCAGCAGCCAAACTAGCGGGGGGGGAGAGACCCAGTACTTC. Residues: CASSQTSGGGETQYF.

To note about this clonotype: A read error may produce the germline difference seen at one junction end. The chain has TRBV7-7 and TRBJ1-1, with D tentatively TRBD1 (6 bases). This CDR3 is 15 amino acids long. Germline-derived CDR1 and CDR2 are SSHAT and FNYEAQ (reference sequence). CDR3 DNA sequence: TGTGCTAGCAGCTTAGGTGGGGGGGCGTACACTGAAGCTTTCTTT. This encodes CASSLGGGAYTEAFF.

The table lists this clonotype with a few counts. J is TRBJ2-1 and V is TRBV5-1; 13 positions agree with TRBD2. The germline CDR1 and CDR2 sequences are SGHRS and YFSETQ. This CDR3 spans 15 amino acids. V trimming: 5 bases; J trimming: 5 bases; junction bases outside the gene matches: 4. The CDR3: CASSSGTSGNNEQFF. In nucleotides, the CDR3 is TGCGCCAGCAGTTCCGGGACTAGCGGGAACAATGAGCAGTTCTTC.

The chain carries TRBV10-3 and TRBJ2-7, with TRBD2 matching over 10 bases. The CDR3 sequence is 18 residues long. The trim removed 0 bases at V and 2 bases at J, leaving 10 bases unmatched. Germline assignment: CDR1 ENHRY and CDR2 SYGVKD. The CDR3 loop is CAISESTLRTSGTYEQYF. The CDR3, as DNA: TGTGCCATCAGTGAGTCGACTCTGAGGACTAGCGGAACCTACGAGCAGTACTTC.

This clonotype has more than one count but fewer than ten. The chain links TRBV29-1 to TRBJ2-3, with 8 bases matching TRBD2. V was clipped by 6 bases and J by 3 bases; unmatched bases: 11. The CDR3 runs 15 residues. Germline V CDR1 and CDR2: SQVTM, ANQGSEA. The CDR3 DNA sequence: TGCAGCGTAGTAACGGGACTAGGAATTACAGATACGCAGTATTTT. This codes for CSVVTGLGITDTQYF.

This clonotype was detected only a few times. The genes are TRBV28 and TRBJ2-7, with D maybe TRBD2 (7 bases). Germline V gives CDR1 MDHEN, CDR2 SYDVKM. This CDR3 spans 15 amino acids. Trimming removed 1 base at V and 5 bases at J, with 15 bases between. The CDR3 DNA sequence: TGTGCCAGCAGTTTATTTGGGGGGGCCCTGGACGAGCAGTACTTC. Translating it yields CASSLFGGALDEQYF.

This clonotype was recorded a few times. The chain employs TRBV21-1 and TRBJ1-4. TRBV21-1 is noted as a pseudogene. The CDR3 covers 11 residues. This CDR3 reads CASSKGGREIF. CDR3 DNA: TGTGCCAGCAGCAAGGGAGGGAGGGAGATTTTT.

The V gene is TRBV20-1, the J gene TRBJ2-6, with D possibly being TRBD1 or TRBD2 (5 bases each). The CDR3 loop spans 15 amino acids. Trimming pared 6 bases from V and 0 bases from J, leaving 12 bases between. The germline CDR1 and CDR2 sequences are DFQATT and SNEGSKA (reference sequence). The CDR3 coding sequence is TGCAGTGCCTCACTGGGGGTCTCTGGGGCCAACGTCCTGACTTTC. This encodes CSASLGVSGANVLTF.

This clonotype was counted only a few times. The V gene is TRBV7-8, the J gene TRBJ2-1; possibly TRBD2 for D (6 bases). The CDR3 sequence is 13 residues long. V dropped 4 bases and J dropped 5 bases, with 9 bases sitting between them. Germline V gives CDR1 SGHVS, CDR2 FQNEAQ. CDR3 protein: CASSSGTHNEQFF. The CDR3 nucleotides read TGTGCCAGCAGCTCCGGGACTCACAATGAGCAGTTCTTC. The full variable domain, in which reference TRBV7-8 and TRBJ2-1 provide the parts outside the CDR3, is GAGVSQSPRYKVAKRGQDVALRCDPISGHVSLFWYQQALGQGPEFLTYFQNEAQLDKSGLPSDRFFAERPEGSVSTLKIQRTQQEDSAVYLCASSSGTHNEQFFGPGTRLTVL.

This sequence joins TRBV20-1 and TRBJ1-5; 10 bases line up with TRBD1. This CDR3 comprises 20 residues. Trimming cost V 5 bases and J 1 base; bases outside gene matches: 20. The germline V gene has CDR1 DFQATT and CDR2 SNEGSKA (reference sequence). CDR3 in DNA: TGCAGTGCTGGATGGGACAGGGGCCCGCGGGGACGAGGGAGCAATCAGCCCCAGCATTTT. Translation gives CSAGWDRGPRGRGSNQPQHF.

This clonotype has just a few counts. This chain connects TRBV20-1 to TRBJ2-7; 9 nucleotides line up with TRBD1. The CDR3 consists of 14 residues. The J segment lost 0 bases and the V segment lost 6 bases, leaving 6 bases of the junction unmatched. The V gene's germline CDR1 is DFQATT and CDR2 SNEGSKA (reference sequence). CDR3 nucleotide sequence: TGCAGTGCATCGGACAGGGGAAGCTCCTACGAGCAGTACTTC. Residues: CSASDRGSSYEQYF.

The V gene is TRBV5-1, the J gene TRBJ2-7, with TRBD2 matching 7 bases. Germline assignment: CDR1 SGHRS and CDR2 YFSETQ. The CDR3 has 13 amino acids. V lost 3 bases to trimming and J lost 6 bases; unmatched junction nucleotides: 6. The CDR3 spells CASSWSGTTEQYF. DNA of the CDR3: TGCGCCAGCAGCTGGAGCGGGACCACCGAGCAGTACTTC.

This clonotype was counted a few times. V is TRBV5-5 and J is TRBJ2-1, with unresolved D. Trimming shortened V by 0 bases and J by 2 bases, and 15 bases separated the two germline ends. The CDR3 totals 17 residues. In germline, CDR1 is SGHKS, CDR2 YYEKEE (reference sequence). The CDR3 bases are TGTGCCAGCAGCTTGGATTGGACCCCAGCACCCTACAATGAGCAGTTCTTC. Protein: CASSLDWTPAPYNEQFF.

V and J are TRBV10-3 and TRBJ2-7; D unresolved. CDR1 and CDR2 from the germline V gene are ENHRY and SYGVKD. The CDR3 is made up of 11 amino acids. Trimming took 8 bases from V and 6 from J, leaving 11 bases between them. The CDR3 coding sequence is TGTGCCATCTTAGATGGGATCGAGCAGTACTTC. This translates into CAILDGIEQYF.

This clonotype has a count of ten or more. This chain joins TRBV10-2 and TRBJ2-2; 11 positions agree with TRBD2. J lost 3 bases, V lost 6 bases, and 3 bases had no gene match. This CDR3 spans 15 amino acids. Germline V gives CDR1 WSHSY, CDR2 SAAADI. CDR3 bases: TGCGCCAGCAGACTAGCGGGGGCGTACACCGGGGAGCTGTTTTTT. Residues: CASRLAGAYTGELFF.

The CDR3 reads CASSPLGSGTYNEQFF. The DNA of the CDR3 is TGTGCCAGCTCACCATTGGGTAGCGGGACTTACAATGAGCAGTTCTTC. J is TRBJ2-1 and V is TRBV18; 8 bases line up with TRBD2. Trimming cost V 2 bases and J 4 bases; bases outside gene matches: 7. The CDR3 contains 16 residues. Germline V lookup: CDR1 KGHSH, CDR2 LQKENI.

The chain links TRBV12-3 or TRBV12-4 to TRBJ1-2; 8 bases are shared with TRBD1. Unmatched junction bases numbered 9, after V lost 7 bases and J lost 8 bases. The CDR3 spans 13 residues. The chain's CDR3 is CASTQTGVSGYTF. The CDR3 nucleotides are TGTGCCAGCACCCAGACAGGGGTAAGCGGCTACACCTTC.

The chain has TRBV5-1 and TRBJ1-1, with D maybe TRBD1 (6 bases). The CDR3 runs 15 residues. Germline V gene sequence: CDR1 SGHRS, CDR2 YFSETQ. Deletions cut 2 bases from V and 1 base from J, with 12 bases between. Written as DNA, the CDR3 is TGCGCCAGCAGCTTTGTACAGGGCCCGAACACTGAAGCTTTCTTT. As protein: CASSFVQGPNTEAFF.